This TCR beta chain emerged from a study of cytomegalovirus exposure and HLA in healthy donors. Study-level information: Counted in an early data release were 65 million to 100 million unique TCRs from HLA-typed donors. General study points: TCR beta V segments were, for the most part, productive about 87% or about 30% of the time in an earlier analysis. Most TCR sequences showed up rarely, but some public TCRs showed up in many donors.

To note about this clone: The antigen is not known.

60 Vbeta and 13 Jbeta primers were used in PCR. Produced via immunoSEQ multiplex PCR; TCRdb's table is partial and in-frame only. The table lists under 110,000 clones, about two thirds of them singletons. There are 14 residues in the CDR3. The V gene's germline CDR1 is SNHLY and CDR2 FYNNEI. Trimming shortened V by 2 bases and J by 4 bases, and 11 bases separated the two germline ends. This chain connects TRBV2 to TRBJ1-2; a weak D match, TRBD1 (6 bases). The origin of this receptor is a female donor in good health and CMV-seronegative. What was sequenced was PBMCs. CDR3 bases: TGTGCCAGCAGTGAATCAGGGGCCGGCTATGGCTACACCTTC. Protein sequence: CASSESGAGYGYTF. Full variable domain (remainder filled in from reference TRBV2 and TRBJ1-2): EPEVTQTPSHQVTQMGQEVILRCVPISNHLYFYWYRQILGQKVEFLVSFYNNEISEKSEIFDDQFSVERPDGSNFTLKIRSTKLEDSAMYFCASSESGAGYGYTFGSGTRLTVV.